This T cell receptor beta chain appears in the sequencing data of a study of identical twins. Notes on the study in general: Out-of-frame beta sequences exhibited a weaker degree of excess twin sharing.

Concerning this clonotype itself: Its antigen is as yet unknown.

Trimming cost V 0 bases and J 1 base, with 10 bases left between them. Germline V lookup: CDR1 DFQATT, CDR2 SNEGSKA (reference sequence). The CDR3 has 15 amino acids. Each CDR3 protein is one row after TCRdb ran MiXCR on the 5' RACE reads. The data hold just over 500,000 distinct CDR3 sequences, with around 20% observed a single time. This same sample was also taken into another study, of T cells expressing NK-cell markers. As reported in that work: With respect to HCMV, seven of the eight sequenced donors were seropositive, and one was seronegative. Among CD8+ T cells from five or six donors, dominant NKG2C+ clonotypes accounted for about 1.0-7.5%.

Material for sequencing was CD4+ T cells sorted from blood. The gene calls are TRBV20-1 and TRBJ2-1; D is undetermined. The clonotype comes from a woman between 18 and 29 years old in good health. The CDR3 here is CSARDRPQSYNEQFF. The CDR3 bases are TGCAGTGCTAGAGATCGCCCCCAATCCTACAATGAGCAGTTCTTC.